A selection of T cell receptor beta chains follows, all from one sample in a study of glioma-infiltrating T cells. MiXCR, run by TCRdb on the multiplex PCR reads, gives a single entry per CDR3 protein. The profile covers about 180,000 distinct CDR3 sequences, with around 42% appearing a single time and around 5% taken by the ten largest. Sequencing input: glioma tissue, nonneoplastic brain tissue, or PBMCs (not recorded which). The source of these receptors is a human donor with low-grade glioma or glioblastoma, undergoing nonglioma brain surgery, or in good health (not recorded which). Each CDR3 is given with its conserved first and last residue. The D gene is left open where the match is weak. Expanded clones are given a class, and other clones once, few, many or no size at all.

J gene | D gene | clone size | V gene | CDR3 DNA | CDR3 protein
TRBJ1-5 | NA | NA | TRBV7-9 | TGTGCCAGCAGCTTAAAGGGTAGCAATCGGCCCCAGCATTTT | CASSLKGSNRPQHF
TRBJ2-3 | NA | NA | TRBV7-8 | TGTGCCAGCAGCTTAGGCATTATAGCCACAGATACGCAGTATTTT | CASSLGIIATDTQYF
TRBJ1-6 | NA | many | TRBV4-1 | TGCGCCAGCAGCCAAGATATGGCTTCACCCCTCCACTTT | CASSQDMASPLHF
TRBJ2-7 | NA | NA | TRBV11-2 | TGTGCCGGCAGCCAGATGGGGGAAACCTACGAGCAGTACTTC | CAGSQMGETYEQYF
TRBJ2-7 | NA | NA | TRBV20-1 | TGCAGTGCTAGAGGTACTAGGACCTACGAGCAGTACTTC | CSARGTRTYEQYF
TRBJ1-5 | NA | many | TRBV4-2 | TGTGCCAGCAGCCAATTTTTACAGGGCAATCAGCCCCAGCATTTT | CASSQFLQGNQPQHF
TRBJ2-1 | NA | few | TRBV5-1 | TGCGCCAGCAGCTTGATGTCCCCGGGAGTAGACGAGCAGTTCTTC | CASSLMSPGVDEQFF
TRBJ2-6 | TRBD1 | many | TRBV6-1 | TGTGCCAGCAGGGACAGGGGGCGTACGTCTGGGGCCAACGTCCTGACTTTC | CASRDRGRTSGANVLTF
TRBJ2-1 | NA | many | TRBV5-1 | TGCGCCAGCAGCCCCAATTACAATGAGCAGTTCTTC | CASSPNYNEQFF
TRBJ2-1 | TRBD2 | NA | TRBV5-4 | TGTGCCAGCAGCCGTTCTAGCGGGGGCTACAATGAGCAGTTCTTC | CASSRSSGGYNEQFF
TRBJ2-7 | NA | once | TRBV7-3 | TGTGTTAGCAGCTCGGGACATGGGGGCGAGCAGTACTTC | CVSSSGHGGEQYF
TRBJ2-1 | NA | NA | TRBV28 | TGTGCCACCAGGTCGGAGGGGGGGGTCTACAATGAGCAGTTCTTC | CATRSEGGVYNEQFF
TRBJ1-1 | NA | NA | TRBV5-1 | TGCGCCAGCAGCTTGGCGTCCAAAACCGGTGAAGCTTTCTTT | CASSLASKTGEAFF
TRBJ2-6 | NA | NA | TRBV28 | TGTGCCAGCAGTTTCACCGGGGCCAACGTCCTGACTTTC | CASSFTGANVLTF
TRBJ2-1 | NA | NA | TRBV20-1 | TGCAGTGCTAGACCAAGGTCAGGGACTCGCGGGATCTACAATGAGCAGCTCTTC | CSARPRSGTRGIYNEQLF
TRBJ2-2 | TRBD2 | NA | TRBV6-1 | TGTGCCAGCAGTGAAGTGGGATTGAGCGGGGGGCTGTTTTTT | CASSEVGLSGGLFF
TRBJ1-1 | NA | many | TRBV29-1 | TGCAGCGTTGGGCGGAACACTGAAGCTTTCTTT | CSVGRNTEAFF
TRBJ2-1 | TRBD1 | NA | TRBV20-1 | TGCAGTGATAGACCCAGATCATGGCTAGGGACAGGGGTAGGCGAGCAGTTCTTC | CSDRPRSWLGTGVGEQFF
TRBJ2-1 | TRBD2 | few | TRBV14 | TGTGCCAGCAGCCCGCTCGGACTAGCGGGAGGGGATGAGCAGTTCTTC | CASSPLGLAGGDEQFF
TRBJ2-1 | NA | NA | TRBV5-1 | TGCGCCAGCAGCTTGGGCGCAGGTGTCCATGAGCAGTTCTTC | CASSLGAGVHEQFF
TRBJ2-3 | NA | NA | TRBV10-1 | TGCGCCAGCATTGAGGCAACCACAGATAAACAGTATTTT | CASIEATTDKQYF
TRBJ2-3 | NA | NA | TRBV4-1 | TGCGCCAGCAGCGGAGGCACAGATACGCAGTATTTT | CASSGGTDTQYF
TRBJ1-6 | NA | many | TRBV27 | TGTGCCAGCACCACGAGGAATTCACCCCTCCACTTT | CASTTRNSPLHF
TRBJ2-3 | TRBD1 | few | TRBV3-1 | TGTGCCAGCGCCCGACAGGGGGGGGCAGATACGCAGTATTTT | CASARQGGADTQYF
TRBJ1-3 | NA | many | TRBV20-1 | TGCAGTGCTAGGTATACTTTCCGAAGCTCTGGAAACACCATATATTTT | CSARYTFRSSGNTIYF
TRBJ1-2 | NA | once | TRBV27 | NA | CASSSVGGEQFFGPGTNGYTF
TRBJ2-7 | NA | NA | TRBV18 | TGTGCCAGCTCATCTACAGGGGGGGCCTACGAGCAGTACTTC | CASSSTGGAYEQYF
TRBJ2-1 | NA | NA | TRBV19 | TGTGCCAGTAGTACGCGGCGAGGGTCCTACAATGAGCAGTTCTTC | CASSTRRGSYNEQFF
TRBJ2-1 | TRBD1 | few | TRBV2 | TGTGCCAGCAGTACAACAAACCGGGACAGATCCTACAATGAGCAGTTCTTC | CASSTTNRDRSYNEQFF
TRBJ2-5 | NA | NA | TRBV27 | TGTGCCAGCAGTCAACCGGGACGACAAGAGACCCAGTACTTC | CASSQPGRQETQYF
TRBJ1-2 | NA | many | TRBV3-1 | TGTGCCAGCAGCCAAGAGGGCTACACCTTC | CASSQEGYTF
TRBJ2-1 | NA | NA | TRBV3-1 | TGTGCCAGCAGCCAAGAATCAGCGCTTGAGCAGTTCTTC | CASSQESALEQFF
TRBJ1-3 | NA | many | TRBV6-1 | TGTGCCAGCAGAGACTTGGGAAACACCATATATTTT | CASRDLGNTIYF
TRBJ2-2 | NA | many | TRBV29-1 | TGCAGCGTTGAGACTACCGGGGAGCTGTTTTTT | CSVETTGELFF
TRBJ1-6 | NA | NA | TRBV14 | TGTGCCAGCAGCAACGGGGGACCACCCAATTCACCCCTCCACTTT | CASSNGGPPNSPLHF
TRBJ2-3 | NA | NA | TRBV3-1 | TGTGCCAGCAGCCCCTCCCGGGTCCGCTCGACGCAGTATTTT | CASSPSRVRSTQYF
TRBJ1-1 | NA | NA | TRBV5-1 | TGCGCCAGCAGCGATGGGACTTCGAACACTGAAGCTTTCTTT | CASSDGTSNTEAFF
TRBJ2-1 | NA | NA | TRBV10-1 | TGCGCCAGACTACACCTGGGACTGGCGGATCATAGCTCCTACAATGAGCAGTTCTTC | CARLHLGLADHSSYNEQFF
TRBJ2-7 | TRBD1 | NA | TRBV11-2 | TGTCCCAGCAGCTCGACAGGGCGGTACGAGCAGTACTTC | CPSSSTGRYEQYF
TRBJ2-5 | NA | NA | TRBV5-1 | TGCGCCAGCAGCTTGGACCCGACCGGGACACCCACCCGAGAGACCCAGTACTTC | CASSLDPTGTPTRETQYF
TRBJ2-3 | TRBD2 | NA | TRBV12-3/TRBV12-4 | TGTGCCAGCCGTCGACTAGCGGGAGTCACAGATACGCAGTATTTT | CASRRLAGVTDTQYF
TRBJ2-7 | NA | NA | TRBV6-2/TRBV6-3 | TGTGCCAGCAGCTCGGGACCTCACATCGAGCAGTACTTC | CASSSGPHIEQYF
TRBJ1-5 | NA | NA | TRBV19 | TGTGCCAGTACCAATCGAGGTAGAGTTCAGCCCCAGCATTTT | CASTNRGRVQPQHF
TRBJ2-5 | TRBD1 | NA | TRBV20-1 | TGCAGTGCTATTTTAGGACTGGGACAGGGATGGACCCAGTACTTC | CSAILGLGQGWTQYF
TRBJ2-1 | TRBD2 | NA | TRBV11-1 | TGTGCCAGCAGCTTCCTGTTAGCGGGCCTGGATGAGCAGTTCTTC | CASSFLLAGLDEQFF
TRBJ2-5 | NA | many | TRBV28 | TGTGCCAGCAGTGGAGCCGGGACAACCCAAGAGACCCAGTACTTC | CASSGAGTTQETQYF
TRBJ2-3 | NA | NA | TRBV15 | TGTGCTACCAGCAGAGGAGGGGGAGGAACAGATACGCAGTATTTT | CATSRGGGGTDTQYF
TRBJ2-4 | TRBD2 | few | TRBV7-9 | TGTGCCAGCAGCTTAGACGGGGGGGGCCATCAGTACTTC | CASSLDGGGHQYF
TRBJ2-1 | NA | once | TRBV6-1 | TGTGCCACCTTACTGACATCCTACAATGAGCAGTTCTTC | CATLLTSYNEQFF
TRBJ2-1 | NA | NA | TRBV18 | TGTGCCAGCTCACGAAACACCCCGGGGGAGGCTAGCTCCTACAATGAGCAGTTCTTC | CASSRNTPGEASSYNEQFF
TRBJ2-5 | TRBD2 | many | TRBV6-1 | TGTGCCAGCAGAAACCCCGGGGGGGGTCAAGAGACCCAGTACTTC | CASRNPGGGQETQYF
TRBJ2-1 | NA | many | TRBV7-2 | TGTGCCAGCAGTTCCCCGATGGCCGCTGAGCAGTTCTTC | CASSSPMAAEQFF
TRBJ2-5 | NA | NA | TRBV7-9 | TGTGCCAGCAGCTTTGTCGGGGCGGAGACCCAGTACTTC | CASSFVGAETQYF
TRBJ2-3 | TRBD2 | NA | TRBV28 | TGTGCCAGCAGTGATGTAGCGGGACGTGGCACAGATACGCAGTATTTT | CASSDVAGRGTDTQYF
TRBJ2-3 | TRBD2 | NA | TRBV7-2 | TGTGCCAGCAGCTCAACGATAGCGGGACGGCCAGATACGCAGTATTTT | CASSSTIAGRPDTQYF
TRBJ2-5 | TRBD2 | NA | TRBV6-1 | TGTGCCATCAGTCCTGGGCCGGGGAGGGTACGTCAAGAGACCCAGTACTTC | CAISPGPGRVRQETQYF
TRBJ2-2 | NA | few | TRBV7-8 | TGTGCCAGCAGCTTAATAGCCCGCGAGGGCCTCACCGGGGAGCTGTTTTTT | CASSLIAREGLTGELFF